The 7 T cell receptor beta chains below were found in one sample sequenced in a study of T cell responses to AZD1222 COVID-19 vaccine. Sequenced by immunoSEQ multiplex PCR; TCRdb stores in-frame clones only, minus some. The sample consists of 65,000 to 80,000 clones, about four fifths of them appearing once. Sequences were derived from peripheral blood, sampled 28 days after the second AZD1222 dose. The receptors stem from an adult who received the AZD1222 COVID-19 vaccine.

This clone was counted once. The J gene is TRBJ1-1, the V gene TRBV9; no clear D gene. Germline loops: CDR1 SGDLS, CDR2 YYNGEE. The V gene lost 0 bases and the J gene lost 5 bases, with 8 bases spanning the gap. This CDR3 spans 13 amino acids. The DNA of the CDR3 is TGTGCCAGCAGCGTAGCTAGGGATACTGAAGCTTTCTTT. Translation: CASSVARDTEAFF.

The chain is built from TRBV30 and TRBJ2-5; 9 bases match TRBD2. The CDR3 is 13 amino acids. Unmatched junction bases numbered 0, after V lost 0 bases and J lost 4 bases. The germline V gene encodes CDR1 GTSNPN and CDR2 SVGIG (reference sequence). CDR3 region: CAWSVLAGETQYF. Here the CDR3 DNA reads TGTGCCTGGAGTGTACTAGCGGGAGAGACCCAGTACTTC.

The chain uses TRBV28 and TRBJ1-6; D may be TRBD1 (5 bases). V was trimmed by 6 bases and J by 6 bases, leaving 21 bases between them. CDR1 and CDR2 from the germline V gene are MDHEN and SYDVKM. CDR3 length: 17 amino acids. The chain's CDR3 is CASSSPLMGEFNSPLHF. The CDR3 bases are TGTGCCAGCAGCTCCCCGTTGATGGGGGAATTTAATTCACCCCTCCACTTT.

The chain uses TRBV2 and TRBJ1-5, with D unclear. Germline V lookup: CDR1 SNHLY, CDR2 FYNNEI. Trimming removed 2 bases at V and 0 bases at J, with 17 bases between. The CDR3 extends over 18 amino acids. This chain's CDR3 is CASSELGREKYSNQPQHF. The CDR3 bases are TGTGCCAGCAGTGAACTTGGGAGGGAGAAGTATAGCAATCAGCCCCAGCATTTT.

This chain uses TRBV5-1 with TRBJ2-7; 10 nucleotides align to TRBD1. J gave up 4 bases and V 4 bases, and 8 bases lay outside the gene matches. The CDR3 extends over 15 amino acids. CDR1 is SGHRS and CDR2 is YFSETQ in the germline V gene. The CDR3 bases are TGCGCCAGCAGCCTAGACAGGGGGCTCGGGTACGAGCAGTACTTC. Its translation is CASSLDRGLGYEQYF.

The rearrangement uses TRBV29-1 and TRBJ2-7; no definite D call. This CDR3 has 12 amino acids. V lost 1 base and J lost 4, with 8 bases in between. In germline, CDR1 is SQVTM, CDR2 ANQGSEA. Here the CDR3 reads CSVEGSRYEQYF. CDR3 coding DNA: TGCAGCGTTGAAGGTAGCCGTTACGAGCAGTACTTC.

This chain uses TRBV11-2 with TRBJ1-6; D might be TRBD1 (5 bases). This CDR3 is built from 14 residues. Trimming removed 5 bases from V and 8 bases from J, with 13 bases in between. Germline CDR1 and CDR2: SGHAT and FQNNGV. CDR3 sequence reads: CASSPWGGDSPLHF. In DNA, the CDR3 is TGTGCCAGCAGCCCTTGGGGGGGAGATTCACCCCTCCACTTT.